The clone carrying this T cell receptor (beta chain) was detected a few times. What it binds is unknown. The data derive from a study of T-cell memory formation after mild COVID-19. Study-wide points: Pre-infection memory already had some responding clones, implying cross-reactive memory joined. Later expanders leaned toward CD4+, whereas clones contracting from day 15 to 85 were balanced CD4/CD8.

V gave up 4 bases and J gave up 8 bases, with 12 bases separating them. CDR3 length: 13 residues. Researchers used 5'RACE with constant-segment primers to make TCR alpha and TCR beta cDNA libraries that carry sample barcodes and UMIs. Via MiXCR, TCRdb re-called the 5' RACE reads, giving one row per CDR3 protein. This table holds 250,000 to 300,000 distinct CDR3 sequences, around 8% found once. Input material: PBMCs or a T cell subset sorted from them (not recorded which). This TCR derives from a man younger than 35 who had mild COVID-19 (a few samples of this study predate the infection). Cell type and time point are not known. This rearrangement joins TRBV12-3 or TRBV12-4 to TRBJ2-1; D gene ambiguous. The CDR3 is CASSSWGGDEQFF. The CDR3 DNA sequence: TGTGCCAGCAGTTCATGGGGTGGCGATGAGCAGTTCTTC.